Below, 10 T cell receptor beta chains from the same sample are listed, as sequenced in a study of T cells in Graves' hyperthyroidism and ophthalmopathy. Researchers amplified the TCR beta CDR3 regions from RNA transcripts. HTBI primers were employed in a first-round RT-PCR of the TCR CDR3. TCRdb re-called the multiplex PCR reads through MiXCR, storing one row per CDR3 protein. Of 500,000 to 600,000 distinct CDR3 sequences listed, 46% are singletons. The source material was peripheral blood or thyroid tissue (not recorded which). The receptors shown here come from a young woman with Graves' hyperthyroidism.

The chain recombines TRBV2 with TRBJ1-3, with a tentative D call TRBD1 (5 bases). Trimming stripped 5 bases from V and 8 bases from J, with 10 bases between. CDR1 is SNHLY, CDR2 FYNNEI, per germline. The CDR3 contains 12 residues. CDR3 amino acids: CASSTTGYTIYF. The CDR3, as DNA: TGTGCCAGCAGTACAACAGGTTACACCATATATTTT.

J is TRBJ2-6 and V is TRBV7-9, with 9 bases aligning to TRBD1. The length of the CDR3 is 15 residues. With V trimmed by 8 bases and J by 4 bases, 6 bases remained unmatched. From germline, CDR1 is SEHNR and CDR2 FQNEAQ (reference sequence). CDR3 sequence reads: CASSRTGEGANVLTF. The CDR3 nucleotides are TGTGCCAGCTCAAGGACAGGGGAGGGGGCCAACGTCCTGACTTTC. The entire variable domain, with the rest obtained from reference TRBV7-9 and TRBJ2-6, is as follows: DTGVSQNPRHKITKRGQNVTFRCDPISEHNRLYWYRQTLGQGPEFLTYFQNEAQLEKSRLLSDRFSAERPKGSFSTLEIQRTEQGDSAMYLCASSRTGEGANVLTFGAGSRLTVL.

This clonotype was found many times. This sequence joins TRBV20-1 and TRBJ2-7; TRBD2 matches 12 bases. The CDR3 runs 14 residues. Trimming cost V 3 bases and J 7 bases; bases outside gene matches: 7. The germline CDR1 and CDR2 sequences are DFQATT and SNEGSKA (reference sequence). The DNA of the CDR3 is TGCAGTGCTAGTGCGACTAGCGGGAGAGGGGAGCAGTACTTC. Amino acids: CSASATSGRGEQYF.

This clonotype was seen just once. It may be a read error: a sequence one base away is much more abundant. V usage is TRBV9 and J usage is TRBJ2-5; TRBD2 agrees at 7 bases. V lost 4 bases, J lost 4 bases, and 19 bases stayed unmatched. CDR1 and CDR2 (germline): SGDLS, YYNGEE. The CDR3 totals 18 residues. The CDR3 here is CASSRGSIGGGARETQYF. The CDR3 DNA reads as TGTGCCAGCAGCCGAGGCTCAATCGGGGGAGGGGCGAGAGAGACCCAGTACTTC.

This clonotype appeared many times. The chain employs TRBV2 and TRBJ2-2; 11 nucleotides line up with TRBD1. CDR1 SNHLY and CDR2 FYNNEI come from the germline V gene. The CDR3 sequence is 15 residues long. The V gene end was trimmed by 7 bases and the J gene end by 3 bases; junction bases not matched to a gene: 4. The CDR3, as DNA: TGTGCCAGCATTGGACAGGGGGCCGACACCGGGGAGCTGTTTTTT. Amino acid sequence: CASIGQGADTGELFF.

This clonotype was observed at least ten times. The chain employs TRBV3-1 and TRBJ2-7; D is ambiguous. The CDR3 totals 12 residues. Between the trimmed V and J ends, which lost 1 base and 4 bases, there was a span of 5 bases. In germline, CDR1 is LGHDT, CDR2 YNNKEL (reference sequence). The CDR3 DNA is TGTGCCAGCAGCCAAGGTTGGTACGAGCAGTACTTC. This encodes CASSQGWYEQYF.

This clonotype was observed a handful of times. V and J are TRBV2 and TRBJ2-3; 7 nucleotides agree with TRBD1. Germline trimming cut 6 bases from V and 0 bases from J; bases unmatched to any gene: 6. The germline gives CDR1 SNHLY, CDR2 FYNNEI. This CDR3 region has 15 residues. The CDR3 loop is CASSSTTGSTDTQYF. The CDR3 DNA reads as TGTGCCAGCAGCAGTACGACAGGGAGCACAGATACGCAGTATTTT.

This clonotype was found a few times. The CDR3 is CASSEVAALQETQHF. CDR3 sequence (DNA): TGTGCCAGCAGTGAAGTGGCTGCCCTCCAAGAGACCCAGCATTTT. J is TRBJ1-5 and V is TRBV2; D unclear. Germline CDR1 and CDR2: SNHLY and FYNNEI. The CDR3 length is 15 residues. V gave up 1 base and J gave up 11 bases, with 18 bases separating them. Combining the CDR3 with reference TRBV2 and TRBJ1-5 gives the whole variable domain EPEVTQTPSHQVTQMGQEVILRCVPISNHLYFYWYRQILGQKVEFLVSFYNNEISEKSEIFDDQFSVERPDGSNFTLKIRSTKLEDSAMYFCASSEVAALQETQHFGDGTRLSIL.

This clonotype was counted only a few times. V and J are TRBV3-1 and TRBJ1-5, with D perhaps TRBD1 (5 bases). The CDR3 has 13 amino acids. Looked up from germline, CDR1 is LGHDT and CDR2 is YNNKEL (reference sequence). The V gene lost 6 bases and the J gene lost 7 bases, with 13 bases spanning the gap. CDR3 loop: CASSFSGTQPQHF. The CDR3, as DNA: TGTGCCAGCAGTTTCAGCGGGACCCAGCCCCAGCATTTT.

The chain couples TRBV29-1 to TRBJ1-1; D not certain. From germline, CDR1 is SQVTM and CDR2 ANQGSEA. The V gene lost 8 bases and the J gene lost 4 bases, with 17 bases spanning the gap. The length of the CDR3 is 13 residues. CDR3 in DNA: TGCAGCTTGTTACGGGGTGGGAGCACTGAAGCTTTCTTT. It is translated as CSLLRGGSTEAFF.